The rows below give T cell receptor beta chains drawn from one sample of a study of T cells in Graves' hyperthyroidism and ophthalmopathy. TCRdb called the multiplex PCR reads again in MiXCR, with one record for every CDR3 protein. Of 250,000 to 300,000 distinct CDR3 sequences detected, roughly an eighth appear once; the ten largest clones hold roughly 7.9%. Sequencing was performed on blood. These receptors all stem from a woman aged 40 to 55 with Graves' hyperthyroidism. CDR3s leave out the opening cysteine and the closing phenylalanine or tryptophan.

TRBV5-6	ASTKILDRGWMTEAF
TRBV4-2	ASSQELAFEQF
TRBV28	ASSLSRGGRVPDTQY
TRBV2	ASSNTGSEETQY
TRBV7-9	ASSLEVTGRPETQY
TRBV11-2	ASSSLAGGLAGELF
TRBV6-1	ASSPSGLEAF
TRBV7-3	ASSLTPGAGNTIY
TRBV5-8	ASSLVGTGANEQF
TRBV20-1	SARSLAGGAYEQY
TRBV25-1	ASSVSGNHYEQY
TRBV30	ASRRAVEAF
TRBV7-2	ASSRLSGSGEQF
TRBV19	ASSPVGPGQGGETQY
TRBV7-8	ASSFPGHPTSDTQY
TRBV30	AWSPARGEKLF
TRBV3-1	ASSPAGVSETQY
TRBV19	ASSIEATSRHYGYT
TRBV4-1	ASSQVGRNQPQH
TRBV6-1	ASKRGNEQF
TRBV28	ASTVQGTEAF
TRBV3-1	ASSQDWGGGEAF